The sequence of this T cell receptor beta chain was determined in a study of CD8 T cells in Susac syndrome. The study, taken as a whole, reports: The study's TCR sequencing and HLA analysis covered a relatively small number of individuals, and the study acknowledged this.

The germline gives CDR1 MDHEN, CDR2 SYDVKM. The CDR3 has 13 amino acids. Trimming removed 6 bases from V and 0 bases from J, with 5 bases in between. cDNA came from approximately 0.5 to 1 ug RNA primed by random hexamers. One entry per CDR3 protein, called by TCRdb with MiXCR from the immunoSEQ multiplex PCR reads. The top ten hold around 0.1% of the sample, which has approximately 180,000 distinct CDR3 sequences, under 95% seen once. As regards this clonotype: The target antigen is unknown.

J is TRBJ2-2 and V is TRBV28; D perhaps matches TRBD2 (5 bases). The clonotype originates from a human donor with multiple sclerosis. Sequencing was carried out using CD4+ T cells from PBMCs. The CDR3 DNA reads TGTGCCAGCAGGGACTCGAACACCGGGGAGCTGTTTTTT. Translating gives CASRDSNTGELFF.